The entry below gives a single T cell receptor beta chain sequence along with its context. Its binding antigen is unknown. Qualities for individual bases were not recorded, and no much larger clone is one base off. The data originate from a study of siplizumab effects on memory and regulatory T cells (dated by TCRdb to about 2019). Looking at the study overall: The study examined how the anti-CD2 antibody siplizumab affects alloreactive T-cell subsets in allogeneic mixed lymphocyte reactions built from human PBMCs. The investigation overall reported the following: Greater diversity appeared to be present in unstimulated naive T cells than in memory T cells, and a substantial contribution to the alloresponse seemed to be made by naive cells. Siplizumab significantly reduced the cumulative frequency of alloreactive sequences traceable to unstimulated CD4+ memory T cells. Because sequences at frequencies below about 10^-5 were poorly captured, only a minor fraction of alloreactive clones could be mapped back to unstimulated subsets. A naive or memory phenotype could not be assigned to roughly 75-96% of proliferating CD4+ or CD8+ clones. Of the alloreactive CD4+ clones that could be mapped, the Treg-derived share averaged about 67% with siplizumab compared with 26.9% in control reactions. Whether proliferating Tregs from siplizumab cultures were suppressive was not functionally confirmed.

The library was produced with the immunoSEQ multiplex PCR assay. Approximately 10^5 TCR templates per sample were assayed by the deep sequencing platform. Genomic DNA extracted from sorted T cells was the material used for TCRbeta CDR3 sequencing. The original pipeline was this. The R programming language was used for clonal analysis of the TCRbeta CDR3 data. Unstimulated samples were compared with post-reaction CFSE-low samples to define alloreactive CD4+ and CD8+ clones. By matching sequences to the repertoires of sorted unstimulated Treg and non-Treg cells, each alloreactive CD4+ clone was assigned a regulatory or non-regulatory origin. TCRdb retrieved this table from immuneACCESS and kept in-frame rearrangements only. Not all clones are present; in checked studies, unresolved V genes account for under half, and no reason is known for the remainder. That table furnishes V, J and clone size, whereas the DNA furnished D and trimming. The sample has approximately 94,000 clones on record, 93% of them singletons. The ten biggest clones cover about 6.7% of the sample.

TCRbeta CDR3 sequencing was performed on sorted unstimulated T cells and on proliferating T cells recovered from mixed lymphocyte reactions. Fresh whole blood from around 11 HLA-typed healthy donors was used to isolate PBMCs. Sequencing was performed on CD8+ T cells sorted from blood. The source of this sequence is a human donor in good health.

The encoded CDR3 is CSVGRGTGELFF. In nucleotide form, the sequence is TGCAGCGTCGGGAGGGGCACCGGGGAGCTGTTTTTT. The chain is encoded by TRBV29-1 joined to TRBJ2-2; the junction holds 8 bases that match TRBD2. V ends up 6 bases short and J 4 bases short, with an unmatched junction base count of 1. CDR1 and CDR2 are drawn from the germline V gene: SQVTM, ANQGSEA. The CDR3 holds 12 amino acids from the cysteine to the phenylalanine. Only the CDR3 portion is preserved as DNA: 36 bases, with reading frame beginning at the first base.